This is a list of T cell receptor beta chains from one sample in a study of shared clonotypes between healthy human individuals. Only in-frame clones appear in the TCRdb table, and some are missing; sequencing was by immunoSEQ multiplex PCR. The table records roughly 2,300,000 clones, around 93% of them present only once. The specimen sequenced was naive CD4+ T cells from PBMCs. The source of these receptors is a man in his late teens or twenties in good health. Some clones in this sample may be carry-over from other donors' samples. Each CDR3 is given with its conserved first and last residue. The D gene is left open where the match is weak. Clone size is not always given. Where it is, it says once, few, many or a class for expanded clones.

size	D	V	J	DNA	CDR3
few	TRBD2	TRBV14	TRBJ2-1	TGTGCCAGCAGTCGACTAGCGGTCCCGAGGCATGAGCAGTTCTTC	CASSRLAVPRHEQFF
-	-	TRBV14	TRBJ2-7	TGTGCCAGCGGTGCCAGGAGGGGGGGGAACGAGCAGTACTTC	CASGARRGGNEQYF
-	-	TRBV14	TRBJ1-4	TGTGCCAGCAGCCAGAAGTCGGGACGTTATGAAAAACTGTTTTTT	CASSQKSGRYEKLFF
-	-	TRBV4-1	TRBJ1-1	TGCGCCAGCAGCCCGTACCCCATCCGAAGGGGAACGGAAGCTTTCTTT	CASSPYPIRRGTEAFF
-	-	TRBV28	TRBJ2-5	TGTGCCAGCAGTTTATTAATCGGGACCGCCCAAGAGACCCAGTACTTC	CASSLLIGTAQETQYF
-	-	TRBV11-2	TRBJ1-2	TGTGCCAGCACCCTCCCGGGACGGGGAACTTATGGCTACACCTTC	CASTLPGRGTYGYTF
-	-	TRBV2	TRBJ2-7	TGTGCCAGCACTGACCCCGGACTAGGGACAAGCGAGCAGTACTTC	CASTDPGLGTSEQYF
-	-	TRBV28	TRBJ2-2	TGTGCCAGCAGTTTAGCGGGGGCGGGCACCGGGGAGCTGTTTTTT	CASSLAGAGTGELFF
-	-	TRBV5-1	TRBJ2-1	TGCGCCAGCAGCTTGTCTCCTTATGCGCAGTTCTTC	CASSLSPYAQFF
once	-	TRBV5-6	TRBJ1-2	TGTGCCAGCAGCTTCCCCTCCACAGGGCTCTATGGCTACACCTTC	CASSFPSTGLYGYTF
-	TRBD2	TRBV5-4	TRBJ2-3	TGTGCCAGCAGCAAAATGACGGCGGGAGGGCTGGATACGCAGTATTTT	CASSKMTAGGLDTQYF
-	-	TRBV7-9	TRBJ1-4	TGTGCCAGCAGCTTACCCCCCACTGAAAAACTGTTTTTT	CASSLPPTEKLFF
few	-	TRBV6-1	TRBJ1-1	TGTGCCAGCAGTGCTGGCGAGGTGAGTGAAGCTTTCTTT	CASSAGEVSEAFF
-	-	TRBV7-2	TRBJ2-3	TGTGCCAGCAGCTTAGGGGGCGGATTTCCCACAGATACGCAGTATTTT	CASSLGGGFPTDTQYF
-	-	TRBV5-1	TRBJ2-6	TGCGCCAGCAGATCGGGGAGCAGCTCTGGGGCCAACGTCCTGACTTTC	CASRSGSSSGANVLTF
-	-	TRBV10-3	TRBJ2-7	TGTGCCATCAGTGAGTCCCAAACCGAGCAGTACTTC	CAISESQTEQYF
-	TRBD2	TRBV28	TRBJ2-7	TGTGCCAGCAGTCACTCGGCCGCGGGAGCGAGATACGAGCAGTACTTC	CASSHSAAGARYEQYF
-	-	TRBV2	TRBJ2-3	TGTGCCAGCAGTGACAACAGGGCAGATACGCAGTATTTT	CASSDNRADTQYF
-	TRBD1	TRBV28	TRBJ1-2	TGTGCCAGCAGCCTTTTCAGGGGGGATTATGGCTACACCTTC	CASSLFRGDYGYTF
-	TRBD1	TRBV11-2	TRBJ2-1	TGTGCCAGCACCCGCGGGACAGGGAATAACAATGAGCAGTTCTTC	CASTRGTGNNNEQFF
-	TRBD2	TRBV28	TRBJ2-5	TGTGCCAGCAGTTTAGGACCAGCGGGAGCCCAAGAGACCCAGTACTTC	CASSLGPAGAQETQYF
-	-	TRBV27	TRBJ2-7	TGTGCCAGCAGCCTTAGGTCCGGTTCCCACTACGAGCAGTACTTC	CASSLRSGSHYEQYF
-	-	TRBV5-1	TRBJ1-1	TGCGCCAGCAGCTTTGGGGGCAACAGGGTTAGGACTGAAGCTTTCTTT	CASSFGGNRVRTEAFF
-	TRBD2	TRBV5-6	TRBJ2-5	TGTGCCAGCAGCGTCCCATACGGGGCGGGAGGTAGAGAGACCCAGTACTTC	CASSVPYGAGGRETQYF
once	TRBD2	TRBV7-9	TRBJ2-7	TGTGCCAGCAGCCCGGGCGGCGGGAGGACGGCCTACGAGCAGTACTTC	CASSPGGGRTAYEQYF
-	TRBD1	TRBV2	TRBJ2-1	TGTGCCAGCAGTGAAAGGACAGGCCCCTACAATGAGCAGTTCTTC	CASSERTGPYNEQFF
-	-	TRBV10-3	TRBJ2-7	TGTGCCCACTCCGCGGGAACCTACGAGCAGTACTTC	CAHSAGTYEQYF
-	-	TRBV19	TRBJ2-1	TGTGCCAGTAGTATTAGGGTAGGGGGTTCGAATGAGCAGTTCTTC	CASSIRVGGSNEQFF
-	-	TRBV28	TRBJ1-5	TGTGCCAGCAGTATAAAGGGTGGTAATCAGCCCCAGCATTTT	CASSIKGGNQPQHF
-	TRBD2	TRBV18	TRBJ2-5	TGTGCCAGCTCACCCCAGCGGACTAGACAAGAGACCCAGTACTTC	CASSPQRTRQETQYF
few	TRBD1	TRBV7-9	TRBJ2-7	TGTGCCAGCAGCCAGGGGGCCCACCTGGAGCAGTACTTC	CASSQGAHLEQYF
-	-	TRBV9	TRBJ2-6	TGTGCCAGTCAGTCCTTTGGGGGGTCTGGGGCCAACGTCCTGACTTTC	CASQSFGGSGANVLTF
once	-	TRBV6-6	TRBJ2-1	TGTGCCAGCAGGGATACGCAGAGCTCCTACAATGAGCAGTTCTTC	CASRDTQSSYNEQFF